This T cell receptor beta chain was identified during a study of PD-1 blockade in mismatch repair-deficient tumors. Turning to the study itself: All were previously treated, progressing patients with around eleven mismatch repair-deficient cancer types. Findings of the study overall: After pembrolizumab, tumor-resident clones rose rapidly, then generally contracted before radiologic responses.

The V end was cut by 9 bases, the J end by 2 bases, with 14 bases between. The length of the CDR3 is 14 residues. CDR1 MNHNY and CDR2 SVGAGI come from the germline V gene (reference sequence). The assay was immunoSEQ multiplex PCR, and TCRdb's table has in-frame clones only and misses some. The sample holds 60,000 to 65,000 clones; 70% to 90% are singletons and the top ten take 14%. PCR or immunohistochemistry showed mismatch repair deficiency in every enrolled patient. This clone came up a few times. Its antigen is not known. This chain connects TRBV6-6 to TRBJ1-5; D perhaps matches TRBD1 (5 bases). Sequencing used peripheral blood, obtained 52 weeks after starting pembrolizumab. This TCR derives from an adult with mismatch repair-deficient cancer. CDR3 sequence reads: CASRTGPGNQPQHF. In nucleotides, the CDR3 is TGTGCCAGTCGGACGGGGCCGGGCAATCAGCCCCAGCATTTT.